Within the sample, the clone carrying this T cell receptor beta chain is medium-sized. Its antigen is undetermined. The sample belongs to a study of OX40 agonist ivuxolimab in advanced cancers. Study summary: Aged roughly 23 to 80 with a mean of 60 years, they were 82.7% male. Whole-study results and caveats: Partly responding patients at 0.1-3.0 mg/kg showed some of the smallest clonal expansion.

The V end lost 2 bases, the J end lost 8 bases, and 18 bases lay between the germline ends. Germline CDR1 SEHNR, CDR2 FQNEAQ (reference sequence). CDR3 length: 16 residues. TCRdb keeps only in-frame clones here, not all; method: immunoSEQ multiplex PCR. Here the sample spans tens of thousands of clones, 84% being singletons. This TCR was recovered from an adult with an advanced solid tumor such as melanoma, head and neck, liver or kidney cancer. This sequence joins TRBV7-9 and TRBJ1-4; D may be TRBD1 (5 bases). The sequencing here drew on CD4+ or CD8+ T cells sorted from blood, taken in a trial of the OX40 agonist ivuxolimab. CDR3 protein: CASSLLPQGFNEKLFF. The CDR3 coding sequence is TGTGCCAGCAGCTTACTCCCCCAGGGATTCAACGAAAAACTGTTTTTT.